Listed below are T cell receptor beta chains from one sample, sequenced in a study of T cells in Graves' hyperthyroidism and ophthalmopathy. TCRdb processed the multiplex PCR reads anew with MiXCR; each CDR3 protein has one entry. This sample has fewer than 550,000 distinct CDR3 sequences, with approximately 15% found just once. Source material: blood. The receptors come from a woman between 18 and 29 years old with Graves' hyperthyroidism. Each CDR3 is given without its conserved first and last residue.

>TRBJ1-2|13|TRBV2
ASRLAGFTNYGYT
>TRBJ2-5|13|TRBV5-1
ASSALGGGAKTQY
>TRBJ2-1|14|TRBV29-1
SVEGPELAVDNEQF
>TRBJ2-5|14|TRBV6-2/TRBV6-3
ASSLLTDGNQETQY
>TRBJ2-5|16|TRBV10-3
AISAPETSGLGVETQY
>TRBJ2-2|14|TRBV7-2
ASSLVSGGAAGELF
>TRBJ2-7|12|TRBV7-9
ASRIGGENYEQY
>TRBJ2-2|13|TRBV3-1
VSSQVGSGTGELF
>TRBJ2-2|10|TRBV12-3/TRBV12-4
ASSLRTGELF
>TRBJ1-5|13|TRBV3-1
ASSQDMTGRQPQH
>TRBJ1-5|15|TRBV7-6
ASSLGGREYSNQPQH
>TRBJ1-1|13|TRBV13
ASSLNPGVNTEAL
>TRBJ2-2|14|TRBV7-2
ASSSPGGTPTGELF
>TRBJ2-3|14|TRBV15
ATSPITGLATDTQY
>TRBJ2-3|16|TRBV7-9
ASSLGARRLAGADTQY
>TRBJ1-2|11|TRBV12-3/TRBV12-4
ASTDRARYGYT
>TRBJ1-2|12|TRBV19
ASSSRGDSGGYT
>TRBJ1-6|12|TRBV28
ASSLGGDISPLH
>TRBJ2-5|13|TRBV3-1
ASSQDGGFQETQY
>TRBJ2-3|14|TRBV6-1
ASSPTVARSTDTQY
>TRBJ2-5|11|TRBV20-1
SARGKAAETQY
>TRBJ2-7|14|TRBV18
ASSHLVAGGNGEQY
>TRBJ2-4|15|TRBV6-1
ASRPGLAGLAKNIQY
>TRBJ2-5|12|TRBV20-1
SARVSRAQETQY
>TRBJ1-2|13|TRBV14
ASSQALSGNYGYT
>TRBJ1-5|13|TRBV5-8
ASSADRRGNQPQH
>TRBJ1-1|14|TRBV5-1
ASSSLDREPNTEAF
>TRBJ2-1|16|TRBV30
AWSITRTSGRVDNEQF
>TRBJ1-3|16|TRBV13
ASSRRTGEGPSGNTIY
>TRBJ2-7|12|TRBV28
ASSRLAGKYEQY
>TRBJ2-1|14|TRBV12-3/TRBV12-4
ASNKPGHGLWNEQF
>TRBJ1-2|12|TRBV7-9
ASSYARTGDGYT
>TRBJ2-5|12|TRBV12-3/TRBV12-4
ASSPELRLETQY